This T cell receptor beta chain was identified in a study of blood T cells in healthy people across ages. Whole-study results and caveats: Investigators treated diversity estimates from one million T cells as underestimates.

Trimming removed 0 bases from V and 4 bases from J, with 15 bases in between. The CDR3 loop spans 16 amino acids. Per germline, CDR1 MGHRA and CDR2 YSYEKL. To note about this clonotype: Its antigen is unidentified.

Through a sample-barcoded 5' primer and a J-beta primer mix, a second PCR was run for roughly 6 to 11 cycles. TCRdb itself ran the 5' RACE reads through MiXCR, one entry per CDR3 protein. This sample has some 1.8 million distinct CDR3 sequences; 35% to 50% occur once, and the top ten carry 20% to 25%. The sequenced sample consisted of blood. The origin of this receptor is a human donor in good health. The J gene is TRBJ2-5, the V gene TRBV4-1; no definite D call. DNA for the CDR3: TGCGCCAGCAGCCAAGATCGAGATCGGTGGGGAGAGACCCAGTACTTC. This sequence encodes CASSQDRDRWGETQYF.